These 15 T cell receptor beta chains share one sample of origin, sequenced in a study of T cell repertoires in aging, cancer and after chemotherapy. TRB rearrangements spanning V, D and J were amplified using mixed TRB-A/B primers. Using its own MiXCR run on the multiplex PCR reads, TCRdb lists one record per CDR3 protein. Among 6,500 to 8,000 distinct CDR3 sequences, about 32% were seen once, and the ten largest hold approximately 8%. The template was genomic DNA from peripheral blood, not RNA. The sequencing sample was made of blood. These receptors came from a human donor with a blood cancer.

By share of the sample, this clonotype is medium-sized. This sequence joins TRBV12-3 or TRBV12-4 and TRBJ2-5, with D hard to call. The CDR3 has 14 amino acids. The ends were cut back, 4 bases at V and 1 base at J, with 10 bases in the middle. CDR3 loop: CASSWTFSQETQYF. Written as DNA, the CDR3 is TGTGCCAGCAGTTGGACGTTCAGCCAAGAGACCCAGTACTTC.

The chain employs TRBV5-1 and TRBJ1-6, with TRBD1 identical over 11 bases. Germline CDR1 reads SGHRS; CDR2 reads YFSETQ. V was pared by 4 bases and J by 9 bases, with 6 bases of the junction left unmatched. The CDR3 runs to 15 residues. As DNA, the CDR3 is TGCGCCAGCAGCCTATCCGGGACAGGGGGTTCACCCCTCCACTTT. It yields the protein CASSLSGTGGSPLHF.

V gene TRBV7-2 combines with J gene TRBJ1-4, with 7 bases fitting TRBD1. This CDR3 comprises 15 residues. Germline V gene sequence: CDR1 SGHTA, CDR2 FQGNSA. V lost 1 base, J lost 10 bases, and 9 bases stayed unmatched. This CDR3 reads CASSLEPGGLGKLFF. CDR3 sequence (DNA): TGTGCCAGCAGCTTAGAACCAGGGGGGTTAGGAAAACTGTTTTTT.

This clonotype has only a few counts. One end of the junction is discordant with germline, which a read error may explain. This chain connects TRBV12-3 or TRBV12-4 to TRBJ2-1; no definite D call. There are 12 residues in the CDR3. The CDR3, as DNA: TGTGCCAGCAGTTTAGCCCAAGGGATACATCTCTTC. Its protein product is CASSLAQGIHLF.

A few counts support this clonotype. The rearrangement links TRBV5-4 to TRBJ1-6; D call uncertain. Trimming removed 3 bases from V and 6 bases from J, with 13 bases in between. The CDR3 loop spans 15 amino acids. Germline V gene lookup returns CDR1 SGHNT and CDR2 YYREEE (reference sequence). The CDR3 reads CASSSSERTNSPLHF. In nucleotides, the CDR3 is TGTGCCAGCAGCTCCTCCGAGAGAACTAATTCACCCCTCCACTTT.

The CDR3, as DNA: TGTGCCAGCAGTTTCTTGGTCGGGGGAGATACGCAGTATTTT. Amino acid sequence: CASSFLVGGDTQYF. The chain combines TRBV12-3 or TRBV12-4 with TRBJ2-3; D may be TRBD2 (6 bases). The CDR3 runs 14 residues. V was pared by 3 bases and J by 5 bases, with 12 bases between.

For this clonotype: A much larger clonotype is one base distant, so this may be a read error. This chain uses TRBV12-3 or TRBV12-4 with TRBJ2-7; 7 nucleotides agree with TRBD2. This CDR3 comprises 13 residues. The junction had 10 bases not matched to a gene; V was cut back by 7 bases and J by 7 bases. The CDR3 protein is CASNPGRAGEQYF. DNA for the CDR3: TGTGCCAGCAACCCTGGGAGGGCGGGGGAGCAGTACTTC.

This clonotype was counted between two and nine times. J is TRBJ1-5 and V is TRBV5-4; 7 nucleotides agree with TRBD1. The V segment lost 0 bases and the J segment 14 bases; nucleotides outside the gene matches: 8. The germline V gene encodes CDR1 SGHNT and CDR2 YYREEE (reference sequence). This CDR3 is built from 13 residues. The DNA of the CDR3 is TGTGCCAGCAGCTTGGATGGGACAGCTCCAAAGCATTTT. It is translated as CASSLDGTAPKHF.

This chain connects TRBV4-3 to TRBJ2-5, with a possible D match to TRBD1 (6 bases). Trimming stripped 1 base from V and 2 bases from J, with 14 bases between. The CDR3 has 16 amino acids. CDR1 and CDR2 (germline): LGHNA, YSLEER. The CDR3 is CASSQGPGTNQETQYF. As DNA, the CDR3 is TGCGCCAGCAGCCAAGGGCCGGGGACAAATCAAGAGACCCAGTACTTC.

Sample share makes this clonotype medium-sized. V is TRBV19 and J is TRBJ2-1; D may be TRBD1 (6 bases). Per germline, CDR1 LNHDA and CDR2 SQIVND (reference sequence). The CDR3 runs to 15 residues. V lost 5 bases and J lost 4, with 15 bases in between. The CDR3 protein is CASSGGHRTYNEQFF. CDR3 DNA: TGTGCCAGTAGTGGGGGACATCGAACTTACAATGAGCAGTTCTTC.

V and J are TRBV5-6 and TRBJ2-5, with TRBD2 as a possible D gene (6 bases). The germline V and J ends were trimmed by 2 bases and 5 bases, with 16 bases remaining between them. The CDR3 sequence is 15 residues long. Germline CDR1 reads SGHDT; CDR2 reads YYEEEE. CDR3 coding DNA: TGTGCCAGCAGCTTAGGTGTCGGGGGTCGGGAGACCCAGTACTTC. Its translation: CASSLGVGGRETQYF.

The chain combines TRBV11-3 with TRBJ2-5, with D possibly matching TRBD1 (7 bases). Germline lookup yields CDR1 SGHNT and CDR2 YENEEA. This CDR3 has 17 amino acids. V gave up 5 bases and J gave up 0 bases, with 19 bases separating them. The CDR3 nucleotides are TGTGCCAGCAGCAACCCAACTAGCAGGGGGTACCAAGAGACCCAGTACTTC. Amino acids: CASSNPTSRGYQETQYF.

This clonotype was seen more than once but under ten times. The chain carries TRBV7-9 and TRBJ2-7; maybe TRBD2 (5 bases). The germline V and J ends were trimmed by 5 bases and 4 bases, with 18 bases remaining between them. Germline CDR1 and CDR2: SEHNR and FQNEAQ (reference sequence). CDR3 length: 15 residues. The CDR3 DNA reads as TGTGCCAGCAGCCCACGGGGTCCCGCGAGTTACGAGCAGTACTTC. It translates to CASSPRGPASYEQYF.

This clonotype was recorded once. J is TRBJ2-3 and V is TRBV7-2, with D hard to call. Germline V gene data show CDR1 as SGHTA and CDR2 as FQGNSA. The length of the CDR3 is 17 residues. V lost 3 bases, J lost 2 bases, and 18 bases lay in between. This CDR3 reads CASSFPLGGVPTDTQYF. The CDR3 DNA sequence: TGTGCCAGCAGCTTCCCCTTAGGTGGCGTACCCACAGATACGCAGTATTTT.

This clonotype has a handful of counts. The chain joins TRBV5-4 to TRBJ2-6; D unclear. Trimming cost V 0 bases and J 0 bases, with 10 bases left between them. This CDR3 has 17 amino acids. Germline lookup yields CDR1 SGHNT and CDR2 YYREEE (reference sequence). For the CDR3, the DNA is TGTGCCAGCAGCTTGGTTGCCAGGTTCTCTGGGGCCAACGTCCTGACTTTC. Translated, it gives CASSLVARFSGANVLTF.